A selection of T cell receptor beta chains follows, all from one sample in a study of T-cell memory formation after mild COVID-19. TCRdb fed the 5' RACE reads into MiXCR, producing one record per CDR3 protein. Here the sample spans 200,000 to 250,000 distinct CDR3 sequences, roughly 27% being singletons. Sequenced material: PBMCs or a T cell subset sorted from them (not recorded which). The receptors were gathered from an adult woman who had mild COVID-19 (a few samples of this study predate the infection). Cell type and time point are not known. CDR3s include the opening cysteine and the closing phenylalanine or tryptophan. The D gene is left open where the match is weak. Size is stated for part of the rows, as once, few or many counts, or as a class when the clone is expanded.

>TRBV20-1|TRBJ2-7|-|-
TGCAGTGCTAGAGATACGAAACAGGGCTACGAGCAGTACTTC
CSARDTKQGYEQYF
>TRBV25-1|TRBJ2-7|-|TRBD1
TGTGCCAGCAGTGAATTTAGCCAGGGGGCGCGGGAGCAGTACTTC
CASSEFSQGAREQYF
>TRBV24-1|TRBJ1-2|-|TRBD1
TGTGCCACCAGTGATTTGGGACAGGGGTCTGGCTACACCTTC
CATSDLGQGSGYTF
>TRBV12-3/TRBV12-4|TRBJ1-1|-|-
TGTGCCAGCAAGCCACGAGGAGGGGTCGCCGCCACTGAAGCTTTCTTT
CASKPRGGVAATEAFF
>TRBV9|TRBJ2-7|-|TRBD2
TGTGCCAGCAGCGTAGCCGGGACTAGCTCCTACGAGCAGTACTTC
CASSVAGTSSYEQYF
>TRBV5-6|TRBJ2-7|-|-
TGTGCCAGCAGCTTTTGGGGACCCTACGAGCAGTACTTC
CASSFWGPYEQYF
>TRBV20-1|TRBJ1-1|-|-
TGCAGTGCTAGGAACACCATGAACACTGAAGCTTTCTTT
CSARNTMNTEAFF
>TRBV4-1|TRBJ1-2|few|-
TGCGCCACCCAGATCGAACAGCCTAACTATGGCTACACCTTC
CATQIEQPNYGYTF
>TRBV7-8|TRBJ2-7|-|TRBD1
TGTGCCAGCAGCTTTTCAGGGGGCCTTAGCTACGAGCAGTACTTC
CASSFSGGLSYEQYF
>TRBV7-9|TRBJ1-5|-|-
TGTGCCAGCAGCGCCGCGGGCAATCAGCCCCAGCATTTT
CASSAAGNQPQHF
>TRBV12-3/TRBV12-4|TRBJ1-5|few|-
TGTGCCAGCAGCTTAGGGCAGTTACAGCCCCAGCATTTT
CASSLGQLQPQHF
>TRBV4-2|TRBJ2-5|-|TRBD2
TGTGCCAGCAGCCAGCAGCCGCCTGGAGTAGCGGGCGAAAGGAGGGACCAGTACTTC
CASSQQPPGVAGERRDQYF
>TRBV12-3/TRBV12-4|TRBJ2-1|-|-
TGTGCCAGTGGGGGAAAGGAGCAGTTCTTC
CASGGKEQFF
>TRBV6-1|TRBJ2-3|-|TRBD2
TGTGCCTCCAGCGGGGGCCACACAGATACGCAGTATTTT
CASSGGHTDTQYF
>TRBV7-9|TRBJ1-1|-|TRBD1
TGTGCCAGCAGCTTTCGGACAGGGGTTACTGAAGCTTTCTTT
CASSFRTGVTEAFF
>TRBV27|TRBJ2-7|few|TRBD2
TGTGCCAGCAGTTTGGGGGGGAATGGGGGCGAGCAGTACTTC
CASSLGGNGGEQYF
>TRBV7-9|TRBJ2-5|few|-
TGTGCCAGCAAACGATTAGGATCTCAAGAGACCCAGTACTTC
CASKRLGSQETQYF
>TRBV5-1|TRBJ2-1|-|-
TGCGCCAGCAGCTTGGGCCTAGCCCACAATGAGCAGTTCTTC
CASSLGLAHNEQFF
>TRBV6-4|TRBJ2-7|few|TRBD2
TGTGCCACTCCGGGGGGACACGAGCAGTACTTC
CATPGGHEQYF
>TRBV4-1|TRBJ2-7|-|-
TGCGCCAGCAGCCAAGGGGGGCCCTACGAGCAGTACTTC
CASSQGGPYEQYF
>TRBV29-1|TRBJ1-3|-|-
TGCAGCATCCGGACGGGCGGCTCTGGAAACACCATATATTTT
CSIRTGGSGNTIYF
>TRBV12-3/TRBV12-4|TRBJ1-2|few|-
TGTGCCAGCAGTCGTGGGCCTGGCTACACCTTC
CASSRGPGYTF
>TRBV6-2/TRBV6-3|TRBJ1-2|-|-
TGTGCCAGCACTAATAGGGCCAGGAACTATGGCTACACCTTC
CASTNRARNYGYTF
>TRBV5-1|TRBJ2-1|few|-
TGCGCCAGCAGCTTAGAAGCTAGCGACGGTGAGCAGTTCTTC
CASSLEASDGEQFF
>TRBV28|TRBJ1-1|few|-
TGTGCCAGCAGTTTAACGGGCAGGGAAGCTTTCTTT
CASSLTGREAFF
>TRBV5-1|TRBJ2-3|-|-
TGCGCCAGCTCCGACACCAGGGCGGATACGCAGTATTTT
CASSDTRADTQYF
>TRBV12-3/TRBV12-4|TRBJ2-2|-|-
TGTGCCAGCAGTTTCTTAGCCGCCACCGGGGAGCTGTTTTTT
CASSFLAATGELFF
>TRBV24-1|TRBJ2-2|-|TRBD2
TGTGCCACCGGTGTGGGACTAGCAACCGGGGAGCTGTTTTTT
CATGVGLATGELFF
>TRBV6-5|TRBJ2-2|-|TRBD1
TGTGCCAGCAGTAGGACAGGGAAGACCGGGGAGCTGTTTTTT
CASSRTGKTGELFF
>TRBV20-1|TRBJ2-7|many|-
TGCAGTGCTAGGCCCCCAGGGGCGGGGGACTCCTACGAGCAGTACTTC
CSARPPGAGDSYEQYF
>TRBV29-1|TRBJ2-3|-|TRBD2
TGCAGCGTTGAAGGTAGCGGGATGACAGATACGCAGTATTTT
CSVEGSGMTDTQYF
>TRBV15|TRBJ2-3|few|-
TGTGCCACCAGCGACATACTGGGGGGCCCCACAGATACGCAGTATTTT
CATSDILGGPTDTQYF
>TRBV9|TRBJ2-2|-|-
-
CASSASGTGELFFF
>TRBV7-2|TRBJ1-2|few|TRBD1
TGTGCCAGCAGCTTAGGGACAGGGTTAGTAGGTGGCTACACCTTC
CASSLGTGLVGGYTF
>TRBV18|TRBJ2-1|-|TRBD1
TGTGCCAGCTCCCCTCGACAGGGATGGATGGAGAATGAGCAGTTCTTC
CASSPRQGWMENEQFF
>TRBV29-1|TRBJ1-5|-|-
TGCAGCGTTTCGCTGGGTGGCAATCAGCCCCAGCATTTT
CSVSLGGNQPQHF
>TRBV25-1|TRBJ1-2|-|TRBD1
TGTGCCAGCAGTGAATCGGGAGGGACAGGGGCTGGCTACACCTTC
CASSESGGTGAGYTF
>TRBV4-3|TRBJ2-3|few|-
TGCGCCAGCAGCCAAGGTTGGCAGTCCACAGATACGCAGTATTTT
CASSQGWQSTDTQYF
>TRBV9|TRBJ1-3|-|-
TGTGCCAGCAGCGCCCAGGGGGGAAACACCATATATTTT
CASSAQGGNTIYF
>TRBV5-1|TRBJ1-5|-|TRBD1
TGCGCCAGCAGCACTGGACAGGGCGGGTCAAGCAATCAGCCCCAGCATTTT
CASSTGQGGSSNQPQHF
>TRBV3-1|TRBJ2-2|few|-
TGTGCCAGCAGCCACAATAGGGGTACCCGGACCGGGGAGCTGTTTTTT
CASSHNRGTRTGELFF
>TRBV7-9|TRBJ2-3|few|-
TGTGCCAGCAGCTTAGTATCCCGTGCACCCGATACGCAGTATTTT
CASSLVSRAPDTQYF
>TRBV29-1|TRBJ2-7|-|-
TGCAGCGTTGACAGTCGCACCCGGGGGGCTTACGAGCAGTACTTC
CSVDSRTRGAYEQYF
>TRBV12-3/TRBV12-4|TRBJ2-1|few|-
TGTGCCAGCACCCGAGGGGGGGCGGGCAATGAGCAGTTCTTC
CASTRGGAGNEQFF
>TRBV7-9|TRBJ1-1|-|-
TGTGCCAGCAGCTCGAGTGGACAGTACTTGAACACTGAAGCTTTCTTT
CASSSSGQYLNTEAFF
>TRBV5-1|TRBJ2-6|few|TRBD2
TGCGCCAGCAGCCCGCGGGGGGACTCTGGGGCCAACGTCCTGACTTTC
CASSPRGDSGANVLTF
>TRBV20-1|TRBJ2-1|-|-
TGCAGTGCTATCTATAGGGGGCGGGGCTCCTACAATGAGCAGTTCTTC
CSAIYRGRGSYNEQFF
>TRBV29-1|TRBJ1-1|-|-
TGCAGCGTTACTAGGAGGAACACTGAAGCTTTCTTT
CSVTRRNTEAFF
>TRBV12-3/TRBV12-4|TRBJ2-1|-|-
TGTGCCAGCAGCCCTGGCGGTTACAATGAGCAGTTCTTC
CASSPGGYNEQFF
>TRBV24-1|TRBJ2-1|-|-
TGTGCCACCAGTGTAGGCAATGAGCAGTTCTTC
CATSVGNEQFF
>TRBV20-1|TRBJ1-1|few|-
TGCAGTGCTAGGGCGGGGGCCATGAACACTGAAGCTTTCTTT
CSARAGAMNTEAFF